These T cell receptor beta chains were read from a single sample in a study of vaccination and CD4 T cells after COVID-19. One entry per CDR3 protein results from TCRdb running MiXCR on the PCR reads. The sample records some 21,000 distinct CDR3 sequences, around two fifths being singletons. Antigens for these TCRs are unknown. The sequences come from CD4+ T cells from blood, cultured in vitro, collected before SARS-CoV-2 vaccination. All receptors derive from a human donor who had recovered from COVID-19. CDR3s leave out the opening cysteine and the closing phenylalanine or tryptophan. Each record gives: CDR3 protein, clone size, V gene. Size values are once, few and many counts, or a class for expanded clones, and some rows have none.

ASRRDLGGETQY	few	TRBV6-1
ASSPRDRGLATEAF	.	TRBV11-2
AISAQRNPNNSPLH	few	TRBV10-3
ASSLRTGGDYGYT	.	TRBV4-2
ASSPNYNSPLH	once	TRBV19
ASSLPRRGQETQY	once	TRBV28
ASSSDRQETQY	.	TRBV7-9
SAETSGSGTGELF	.	TRBV20-1
ASRAGLGGEAF	.	TRBV6-4
ASSFGSGQQEPGY	.	TRBV7-9
ASSLTAGGLAWETQY	.	TRBV7-9
ATSRGLGSPLH	.	TRBV15
ASSLGSRGYEQY	.	TRBV6-5
ASRNGTRNTIY	.	TRBV19
ASSIPGQNTEAF	few	TRBV5-4
AWGTNRGGSQY	.	TRBV30
AISEGRSSYEQY	.	TRBV10-3
ATSARGTSYGYT	few	TRBV24-1
ASSSTTGGYEQY	few	TRBV7-2
ASSSTSMGTTGELF	.	TRBV7-3
ASSYRDRVKDTQY	.	TRBV14
ASSLDRWGGATEAF	.	TRBV11-3
SARAGTGVYEQY	few	TRBV20-1
SAHAGQGAGDTQY	.	TRBV20-1
AWSVRFPGQNSPLH	.	TRBV30
ASSLLAGPPYNEQF	.	TRBV7-7
ASTPGGNQPQH	.	TRBV28
ATSRRGLAGAVNIQY	few	TRBV15
ATSALRSEGGGSAPA	.	TRBV24-1
ASSSRGLYGYT	.	TRBV6-5
ASSLYPWLGGTMGVYEQC	.	TRBV7-2
ASRLSGRGRTDTQY	few	TRBV19
ASSLSGGRAGETQY	few	TRBV28
SASAAVRNNQPQH	few	TRBV20-1
ASSLLGITDEQY	.	TRBV5-1
ASSKLAEGTTGELF	few	TRBV19
ASSFSPGETQY	few	TRBV5-6
ASSEARTGGTEAF	few	TRBV6-1
ASSRTGGGMNTEAF	few	TRBV19
SARLTGLAGVGEQY	few	TRBV20-1
ASSLPSTDTQY	.	TRBV7-2
ASSYPKDRSNNEQF	.	TRBV6-2/TRBV6-3
SAFHRGRVYGYT	.	TRBV20-1
ASSPQGSNQPQH	medium-sized	TRBV7-2
ASRPAGGNEKLF	.	TRBV6-1
ASSGTRKNIQY	.	TRBV10-1
SARDSGTGGSTEAF	few	TRBV20-1
ASSLGTLDSTDTQY	.	TRBV4-3
ASGLPGLATF	few	TRBV6-2/TRBV6-3
ASSSILGGGTDTQY	.	TRBV11-2
ASTRQGGNTEAF	.	TRBV9
SVEDFWAGNSNTEAF	.	TRBV29-1
ASVSSPNGYGYT	.	TRBV2
SVRPGGPGELF	once	TRBV29-1
ASSYSNAANYGYT	few	TRBV6-2/TRBV6-3